This TCR beta chain emerged from a study of Graves' ophthalmopathy and Graves' hyperthyroidism. The germline V gene encodes CDR1 SNHLY and CDR2 FYNNEI. CDR3 length equals 13 residues. The germline V and J ends were trimmed by 2 bases and 4 bases, with 7 bases remaining between them. RNA served as the template for amplifying TCR beta CDR3 regions. HTBI primers were employed in first-round RT-PCR, then a second-round multiplex PCR followed. Using its own MiXCR run on the multiplex PCR reads, TCRdb lists one record per CDR3 protein. Here the sample spans some 1.1 million distinct CDR3 sequences, about 36% being singletons. Among the hyperthyroidism patients, all were newly diagnosed, aged 18 to 65, with under 2 months' duration. This clonotype turned up a few times. As yet, its antigen is unknown. General observations from the study: For predicting ophthalmopathy progression, the model had 70.59% sensitivity and 72.22% specificity.

Input material: peripheral blood or thyroid tissue (not recorded which). The receptor comes from an adult man with Graves' hyperthyroidism. The chain employs TRBV2 and TRBJ2-3; D remains unclear. The CDR3 is CASSEHGPDTQYF. The DNA for the CDR3 is TGTGCCAGCAGTGAACACGGCCCAGATACGCAGTATTTT.